Below, 25 T cell receptor beta chains from the same sample are listed, as sequenced in a study of blood T cells in healthy people across ages. For the second PCR, which ran for about 6 to 11 cycles, a sample-barcoded 5' primer and a J-beta primer mix were used. One entry per CDR3 protein, called by TCRdb with MiXCR from the 5' RACE reads. The sample includes some 760,000 distinct CDR3 sequences, 20% to 25% of them seen just once. These data were likewise used in another study, on T cells of mothers and their children.

The source material was blood. These receptors all come from a boy aged 10-17 years in good health.

This clonotype has more than one count but fewer than ten. CDR3 region: CASSPPAVYEQYF. In DNA, the CDR3 is TGTGCCAGCAGTCCCCCGGCCGTCTACGAGCAGTACTTC. The genes are TRBV7-9 and TRBJ2-7; unclear D gene. Deletions cut 6 bases from V and 3 bases from J, with 12 bases between. Per the germline V gene, CDR1 is SEHNR and CDR2 is FQNEAQ (reference sequence). The CDR3 has 13 residues. The full variable domain, rest sourced from reference TRBV7-9 and TRBJ2-7, is DTGVSQNPRHKITKRGQNVTFRCDPISEHNRLYWYRQTLGQGPEFLTYFQNEAQLEKSRLLSDRFSAERPKGSFSTLEIQRTEQGDSAMYLCASSPPAVYEQYFGPGTRLTVT.

The genes are TRBV6-6 and TRBJ2-5; the D gene is possibly TRBD1 (6 bases). TRBJ2-1 matches the DNA end more closely, so the J call is doubtful. Germline loops: CDR1 MNHNY, CDR2 SVGAGI (reference sequence). This CDR3 comprises 15 residues. The CDR3 DNA sequence: TGTGCCAGCACGAACACAGGGTTGATGTTTGATGAGCAGTTCTTC. It translates to CASTNTGLMFDEQFF.

This chain connects TRBV27 to TRBJ1-2; no firm D call. The ends were cut back, 0 bases at V and 6 bases at J, with 11 bases in the middle. Germline CDR1 reads MNHEY; CDR2 reads SMNVEV (reference sequence). The CDR3 loop spans 14 amino acids. CDR3 region: CASSLSTGGDGYTF. The CDR3 nucleotides read TGTGCCAGCAGTTTATCGACGGGCGGCGATGGCTACACCTTC.

The sample holds a few counts of this clonotype. The chain is built from TRBV4-2 and TRBJ2-1, with 7 bases identical to TRBD1. The end of the DNA fits TRBJ2-7 better, so the J call may be wrong. CDR1 is LGHNA and CDR2 is YNFKEQ in the germline V gene. The CDR3 runs to 17 residues. CDR3 bases: TGTGCCAGCAGCCAGGTAAAAGCCCGGGACAGCTCCTACGAGCAGTACTTC. It translates to CASSQVKARDSSYEQYF.

This clonotype was counted between two and nine times. V usage is TRBV7-6 and J usage is TRBJ2-1; D is unresolved. CDR1 and CDR2 from the germline V gene are SGHVS and FNYEAQ. Trimming left V 7 bases short and J 4 bases short, with 20 bases between. The CDR3 spans 16 residues. In DNA, the CDR3 is TGTGCCAGCAAAGCCACAACAAGATCTCTATACAATGAGCAGTTCTTC. The encoded protein is CASKATTRSLYNEQFF.

The chain couples TRBV29-1 to TRBJ2-3; perhaps TRBD2 as D (6 bases). Between the trimmed V and J ends, which lost 6 bases and 2 bases, there was a span of 15 bases. From germline, CDR1 is SQVTM and CDR2 ANQGSEA. This CDR3 is 14 amino acids long. The CDR3 nucleotides read TGCAGCGTGGGTATCAGCGGGCTCACAGATACGCAGTATTTT. It specifies CSVGISGLTDTQYF.

There are a few counts of this clonotype. The chain couples TRBV20-1 to TRBJ2-1; 7 positions agree with TRBD2. V gave up 3 bases and J gave up 0 bases; unmatched junction bases: 8. This CDR3 has 16 residues. Germline V gene lookup returns CDR1 DFQATT and CDR2 SNEGSKA (reference sequence). The CDR3 protein is CSARGRRGSSYNEQFF. As DNA, the CDR3 is TGCAGTGCTAGGGGGCGGCGGGGGAGCTCCTACAATGAGCAGTTCTTC.

In its sample, this clonotype was seen once. The gene calls are TRBV11-2 and TRBJ1-1; D gene ambiguous. V was clipped by 0 bases and J by 4 bases, with 6 bases between them. The CDR3 is 13 amino acids. Germline V gene sequence: CDR1 SGHAT, CDR2 FQNNGV. CDR3 region: CASSLEHSTEAFF. CDR3 nucleotides: TGTGCCAGCAGCTTAGAGCATAGCACTGAAGCTTTCTTT. Filled out from reference TRBV11-2 and TRBJ1-1, the complete variable domain reads EAGVAQSPRYKIIEKRQSVAFWCNPISGHATLYWYQQILGQGPKLLIQFQNNGVVDDSQLPKDRFSAERLKGVDSTLKIQPAKLEDSAVYLCASSLEHSTEAFFGQGTRLTVV.

This clonotype was seen a handful of times. CDR3 protein: CSVITANYGYTF. The CDR3 DNA follows: TGCAGCGTTATCACGGCGAACTATGGCTACACCTTC. V usage is TRBV29-1 and J usage is TRBJ1-2; D call uncertain. Germline V gene data show CDR1 as SQVTM and CDR2 as ANQGSEA. The CDR3 totals 12 residues. The V and J ends lost 5 bases and 2 bases respectively, with 9 bases between them.

V usage is TRBV10-3 and J usage is TRBJ2-5, with 7 bases fitting TRBD2. Germline V CDR1 and CDR2: ENHRY, SYGVKD. The CDR3 totals 18 residues. Unmatched junction bases numbered 15, after V lost 4 bases and J lost 1 base. CDR3 sequence reads: CAISGIDFSGPPQETQYF. CDR3 bases: TGTGCCATCAGTGGAATTGATTTTAGCGGGCCCCCCCAAGAGACCCAGTACTTC.

V gene TRBV29-1 combines with J gene TRBJ1-1, with 9 bases identical to TRBD1. The trim removed 3 bases at V and 4 bases at J, leaving 6 bases unmatched. This CDR3 contains 14 residues. Germline V CDR1 and CDR2: SQVTM, ANQGSEA. The CDR3 DNA reads TGCAGCGTTGATGGGGACAGGGTGGTCACTGAAGCTTTCTTT. As protein: CSVDGDRVVTEAFF.

This clonotype is a singleton in its sample. The chain joins TRBV10-3 to TRBJ1-5; no clear D. CDR1 and CDR2 (germline): ENHRY, SYGVKD. The V and J ends lost 2 bases and 4 bases respectively, with 12 bases between them. The CDR3 spans 15 residues. CDR3 sequence (DNA): TGTGCCATCAGTGAGGGGCAGGCTGAAAATCAGCCCCAGCATTTT. Translated, it gives CAISEGQAENQPQHF.

The chain couples TRBV4-2 to TRBJ1-2; 8 bases match TRBD1. The CDR3 totals 17 residues. Trimming took 1 base from V and 4 from J; bases not matched to a gene: 11. In germline, CDR1 is LGHNA, CDR2 YNFKEQ. CDR3 protein: CASSQVGQGGDSYGYTF. The DNA for the CDR3 is TGTGCCAGCAGCCAAGTTGGACAGGGAGGGGACTCCTATGGCTACACCTTC.

CDR3 sequence reads: CASSVPQGLTYEQYF. In DNA form, the CDR3 reads TGTGCCAGCAGTGTCCCACAGGGGCTCACCTACGAGCAGTACTTC. The genes are TRBV2 and TRBJ2-5, with 7 bases lining up with TRBD1. The J call may be wrong; the DNA end is better matched by TRBJ2-7. In germline, CDR1 is SNHLY, CDR2 FYNNEI. This CDR3 comprises 15 residues.

This clonotype was seen repeatedly, ten times or more. The chain has TRBV11-3 and TRBJ2-3, with D tentatively TRBD1 (5 bases). Germline V lookup: CDR1 SGHNT, CDR2 YENEEA. The V end was cut by 1 base, the J end by 2 bases, with 10 bases between. This CDR3 is built from 15 residues. CDR3 coding DNA: TGTGCCAGCAGCTTAGGGGGCCTCATCACAGATACGCAGTATTTT. Protein: CASSLGGLITDTQYF. The entire variable domain, with the rest obtained from reference TRBV11-3 and TRBJ2-3, is as follows: EAGVVQSPRYKIIEKKQPVAFWCNPISGHNTLYWYLQNLGQGPELLIRYENEEAVDDSQLPKDRFSAERLKGVDSTLKIQPAELGDSAVYLCASSLGGLITDTQYFGPGTRLTVL.

This sequence joins TRBV9 and TRBJ2-5; 10 nucleotides match TRBD1. Germline CDR1 and CDR2: SGDLS and YYNGEE. The junction had 4 bases not matched to a gene; V was cut back by 4 bases and J by 1 base. CDR3 length equals 15 residues. DNA for the CDR3: TGTGCCAGCAGCCGGGGGGACAGGGGCCAAGAGACCCAGTACTTC. This codes for CASSRGDRGQETQYF.

This clonotype was seen a handful of times. The rearrangement joins TRBV7-8 to TRBJ2-5; TRBD2 aligns across 8 bases. The CDR3 has 16 residues. Trimming removed 2 bases from V and 1 base from J; junction bases left unmatched: 6. Germline CDR1 is SGHVS and CDR2 is FQNEAQ. This CDR3 reads CASSLSVAGSQETQYF. The CDR3 DNA reads TGTGCCAGCAGCTTAAGTGTAGCGGGGTCCCAAGAGACCCAGTACTTC.

The table lists this clonotype with a few counts. The genes are TRBV15 and TRBJ2-5, with D hard to call. This CDR3 spans 14 amino acids. Deletions cut 1 base from V and 2 bases from J, with 8 bases between. Germline assignment: CDR1 LNHNV and CDR2 YYDKDF (reference sequence). Written as DNA, the CDR3 is TGTGCCACCAGCAGAGCAAGGCAGCAAGAGACCCAGTACTTC. Encoded protein: CATSRARQQETQYF.

The chain couples TRBV7-9 to TRBJ2-5; TRBD1 aligns across 7 bases. V dropped 5 bases and J dropped 11; count of bases not matched to a gene: 8. CDR3 length equals 12 residues. CDR1 and CDR2 (germline): SEHNR, FQNEAQ (reference sequence). The CDR3 loop is CASSLDRAVQYF. The CDR3 coding sequence is TGTGCCAGCAGCCTCGACAGGGCGGTACAGTACTTC. Together with reference TRBV7-9 and TRBJ2-5, the CDR3 gives the full variable domain: DTGVSQNPRHKITKRGQNVTFRCDPISEHNRLYWYRQTLGQGPEFLTYFQNEAQLEKSRLLSDRFSAERPKGSFSTLEIQRTEQGDSAMYLCASSLDRAVQYFGPGTRLLVL.

About this clonotype itself: The junction differs from germline at one of its ends, possibly a read error. The chain carries TRBV24-1 and TRBJ2-5; a possible D gene is TRBD2 (6 bases). Germline CDR1 KGHDR, CDR2 SFDVKD. The CDR3 covers 14 residues. CDR3 sequence: CATSDTLGGQGEFF. CDR3 nucleotide sequence: TGTGCCACCAGTGATACTCTGGGGGGTCAAGGGGAGTTCTTC.

This clonotype was seen only a few times. The rearrangement links TRBV29-1 to TRBJ2-5; D gene uncertain. V dropped 5 bases and J dropped 3 bases, with 10 bases sitting between them. Germline-derived CDR1 and CDR2 are SQVTM and ANQGSEA. CDR3 length: 12 amino acids. The CDR3 spells CSVPALEETQYF. CDR3 sequence (DNA): TGCAGCGTTCCTGCCTTAGAAGAGACCCAGTACTTC.

V and J are TRBV11-2 and TRBJ2-7, with D perhaps matching TRBD1 (6 bases). The germline V gene has CDR1 SGHAT and CDR2 FQNNGV. Between the trimmed V and J ends, which lost 2 bases and 0 bases, there was a span of 14 bases. The CDR3 is made up of 16 amino acids. The CDR3 sequence: CASSLSPDSLSYEQYF. As DNA, the CDR3 is TGTGCCAGCAGCTTAAGTCCGGACAGCCTCTCCTACGAGCAGTACTTC.

In its sample, this clonotype was seen a few times. The genes are TRBV13 and TRBJ2-5; D possibly corresponds to TRBD2 (6 bases). The CDR3 sequence is 14 residues long. V was clipped by 3 bases and J by 5 bases, with 13 bases between them. CDR1 PRHDT and CDR2 FYEKMQ come from the germline V gene (reference sequence). CDR3 in DNA: TGTGCCAGCAGCTTTGGACCCCGGGGGGAGACCCAGTACTTC. Protein product: CASSFGPRGETQYF.

This rearrangement joins TRBV29-1 to TRBJ2-5; TRBD1 agrees at 10 bases. The length of the CDR3 is 14 residues. In germline, CDR1 is SQVTM, CDR2 ANQGSEA. The V segment lost 3 bases and the J segment 7 bases; nucleotides outside the gene matches: 8. The CDR3 is CSVDGTGEVGTQYF. CDR3 nucleotide sequence: TGCAGCGTTGACGGGACAGGGGAAGTTGGGACCCAGTACTTC. The full variable domain, completed using reference TRBV29-1 and TRBJ2-5, is SAVISQKPSRDICQRGTSLTIQCQVDSQVTMMFWYRQQPGQSLTLIATANQGSEATYESGFVIDKFPISRPNLTFSTLTVSNMSPEDSSIYLCSVDGTGEVGTQYFGPGTRLLVL.

The chain employs TRBV20-1 and TRBJ2-7; TRBD2 matches 7 bases. Unmatched junction bases numbered 3, after V lost 3 bases and J lost 7 bases. This CDR3 contains 11 residues. Germline-derived CDR1 and CDR2 are DFQATT and SNEGSKA (reference sequence). CDR3 DNA: TGCAGTGCTAGGGGGGGGAAGGAGCAGTACTTC. Its translation is CSARGGKEQYF.